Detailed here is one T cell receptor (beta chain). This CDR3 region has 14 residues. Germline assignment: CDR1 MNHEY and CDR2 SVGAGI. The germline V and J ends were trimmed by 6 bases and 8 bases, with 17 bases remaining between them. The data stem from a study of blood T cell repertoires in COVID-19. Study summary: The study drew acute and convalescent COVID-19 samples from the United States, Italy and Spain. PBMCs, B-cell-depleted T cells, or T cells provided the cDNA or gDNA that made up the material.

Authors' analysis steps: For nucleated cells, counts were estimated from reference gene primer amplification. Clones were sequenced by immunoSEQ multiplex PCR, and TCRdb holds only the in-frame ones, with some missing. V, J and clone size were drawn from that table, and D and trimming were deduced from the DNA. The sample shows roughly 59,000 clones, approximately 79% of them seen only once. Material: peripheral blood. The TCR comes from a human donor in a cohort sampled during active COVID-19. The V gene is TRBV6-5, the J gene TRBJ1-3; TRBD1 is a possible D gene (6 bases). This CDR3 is CASSDRKIKDTIYF. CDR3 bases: TGTGCCAGCAGCGACAGGAAAATCAAGGACACCATATATTTT.